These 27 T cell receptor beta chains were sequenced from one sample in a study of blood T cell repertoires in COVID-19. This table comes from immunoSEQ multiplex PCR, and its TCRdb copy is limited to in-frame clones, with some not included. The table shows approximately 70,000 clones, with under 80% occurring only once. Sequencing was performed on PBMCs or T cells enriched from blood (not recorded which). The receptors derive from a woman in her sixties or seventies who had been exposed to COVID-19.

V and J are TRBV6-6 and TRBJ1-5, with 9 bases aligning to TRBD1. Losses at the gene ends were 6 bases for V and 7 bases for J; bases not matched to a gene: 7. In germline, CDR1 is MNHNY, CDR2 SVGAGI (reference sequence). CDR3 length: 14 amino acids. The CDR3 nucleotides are TGTGCCAGCAGACCGGGACAGGGCGGGCAGCCCCAGCATTTT. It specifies CASRPGQGGQPQHF.

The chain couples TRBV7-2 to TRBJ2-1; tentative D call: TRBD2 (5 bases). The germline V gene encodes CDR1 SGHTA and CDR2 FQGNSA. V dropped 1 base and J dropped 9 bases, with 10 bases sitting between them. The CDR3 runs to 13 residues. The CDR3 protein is CASSLGAEGEQFF. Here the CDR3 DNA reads TGTGCCAGCAGCTTAGGGGCAGAGGGTGAGCAGTTCTTC.

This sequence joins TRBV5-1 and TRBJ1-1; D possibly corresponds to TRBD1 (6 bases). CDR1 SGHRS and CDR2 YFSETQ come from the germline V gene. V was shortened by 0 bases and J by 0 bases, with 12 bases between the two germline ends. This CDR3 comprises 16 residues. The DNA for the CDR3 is TGCGCCAGCAGCTTGGCCTCCGACAGGCTGAACACTGAAGCTTTCTTT. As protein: CASSLASDRLNTEAFF.

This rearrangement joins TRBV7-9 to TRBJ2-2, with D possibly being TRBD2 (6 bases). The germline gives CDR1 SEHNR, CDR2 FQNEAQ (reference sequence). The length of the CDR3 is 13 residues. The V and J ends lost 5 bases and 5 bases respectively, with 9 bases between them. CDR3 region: CASSPLATGELFF. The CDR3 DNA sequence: TGTGCCAGCAGCCCACTAGCTACCGGGGAGCTGTTTTTT.

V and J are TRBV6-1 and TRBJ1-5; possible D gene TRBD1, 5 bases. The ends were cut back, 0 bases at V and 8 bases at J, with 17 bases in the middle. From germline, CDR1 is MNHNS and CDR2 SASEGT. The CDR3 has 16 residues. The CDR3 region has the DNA TGTGCCAGCAGTGAAGCGACGGGGGGTTCGAGAAAGCCCCAGCATTTT. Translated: CASSEATGGSRKPQHF.

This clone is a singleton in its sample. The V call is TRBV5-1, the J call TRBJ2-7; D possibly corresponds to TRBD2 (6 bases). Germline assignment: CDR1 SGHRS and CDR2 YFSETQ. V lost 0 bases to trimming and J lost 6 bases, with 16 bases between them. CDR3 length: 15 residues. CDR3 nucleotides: TGCGCCAGCAGCTTGGTTCCTAGTGCGGGATCCGAGCAGTACTTC. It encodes CASSLVPSAGSEQYF.

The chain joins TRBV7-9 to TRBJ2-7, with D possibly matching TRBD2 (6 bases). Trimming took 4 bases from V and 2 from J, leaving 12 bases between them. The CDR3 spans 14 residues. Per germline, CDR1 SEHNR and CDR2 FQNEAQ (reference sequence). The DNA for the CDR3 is TGTGCCAGCAGCTCCGGGGGTAGGGCCTACGAGCAGTACTTC. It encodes CASSSGGRAYEQYF.

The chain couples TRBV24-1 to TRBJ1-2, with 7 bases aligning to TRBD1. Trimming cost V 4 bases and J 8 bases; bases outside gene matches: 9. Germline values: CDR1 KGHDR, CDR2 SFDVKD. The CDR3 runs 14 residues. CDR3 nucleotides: TGTGCCACCAGTGACCCCAACAGGGGAGGAGGCTACACCTTC. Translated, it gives CATSDPNRGGGYTF.

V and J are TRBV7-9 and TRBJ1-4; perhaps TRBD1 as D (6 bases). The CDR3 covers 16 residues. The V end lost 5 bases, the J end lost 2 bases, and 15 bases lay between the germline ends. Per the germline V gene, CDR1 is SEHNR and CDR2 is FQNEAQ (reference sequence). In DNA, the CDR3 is TGTGCCAGCAGCCATTACAGGGTCGGGACTAATGAAAAACTGTTTTTT. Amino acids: CASSHYRVGTNEKLFF.

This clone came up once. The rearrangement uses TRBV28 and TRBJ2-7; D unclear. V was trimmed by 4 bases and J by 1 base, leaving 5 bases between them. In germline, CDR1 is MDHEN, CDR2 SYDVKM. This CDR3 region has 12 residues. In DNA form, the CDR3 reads TGTGCCAGCAGTTCGAGATCCTACGAGCAGTACTTC. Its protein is CASSSRSYEQYF.

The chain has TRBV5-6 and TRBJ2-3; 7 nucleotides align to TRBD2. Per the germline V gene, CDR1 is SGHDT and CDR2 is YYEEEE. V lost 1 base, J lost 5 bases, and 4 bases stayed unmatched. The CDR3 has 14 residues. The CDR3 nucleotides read TGTGCCAGCAGCTTGCCAGGGAGGGGAGATACGCAGTATTTT. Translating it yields CASSLPGRGDTQYF.

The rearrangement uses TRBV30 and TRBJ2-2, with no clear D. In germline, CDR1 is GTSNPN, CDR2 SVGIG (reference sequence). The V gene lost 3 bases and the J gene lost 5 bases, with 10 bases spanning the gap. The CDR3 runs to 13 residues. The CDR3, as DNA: TGTGCCTGGAGGCCGATGAGGACCGGGGAGCTGTTTTTT. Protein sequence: CAWRPMRTGELFF.

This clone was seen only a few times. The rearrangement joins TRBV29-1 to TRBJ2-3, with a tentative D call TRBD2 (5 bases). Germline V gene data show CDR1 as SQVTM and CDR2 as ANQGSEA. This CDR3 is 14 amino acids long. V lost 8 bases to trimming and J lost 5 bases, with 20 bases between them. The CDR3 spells CSYKRESLLDTQYF. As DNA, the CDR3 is TGCAGCTACAAAAGGGAGTCCCTCTTAGATACGCAGTATTTT.

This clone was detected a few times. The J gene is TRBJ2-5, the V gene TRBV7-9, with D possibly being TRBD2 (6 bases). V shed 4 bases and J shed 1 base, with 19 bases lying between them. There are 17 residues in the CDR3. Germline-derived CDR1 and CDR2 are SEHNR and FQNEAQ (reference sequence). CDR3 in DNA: TGTGCCAGCAGCTCGGCCGGGGCGGGGAACTTCCAAGAGACCCAGTACTTC. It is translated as CASSSAGAGNFQETQYF. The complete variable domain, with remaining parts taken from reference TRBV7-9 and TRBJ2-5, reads DTGVSQNPRHKITKRGQNVTFRCDPISEHNRLYWYRQTLGQGPEFLTYFQNEAQLEKSRLLSDRFSAERPKGSFSTLEIQRTEQGDSAMYLCASSSAGAGNFQETQYFGPGTRLLVL.

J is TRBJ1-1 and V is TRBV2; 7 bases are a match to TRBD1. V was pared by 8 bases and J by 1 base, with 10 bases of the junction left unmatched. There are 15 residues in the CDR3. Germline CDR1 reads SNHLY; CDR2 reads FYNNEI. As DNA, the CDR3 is TGTGCCAGCGTTCACGACGGGACAGCGAACACTGAAGCTTTCTTT. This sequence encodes CASVHDGTANTEAFF.

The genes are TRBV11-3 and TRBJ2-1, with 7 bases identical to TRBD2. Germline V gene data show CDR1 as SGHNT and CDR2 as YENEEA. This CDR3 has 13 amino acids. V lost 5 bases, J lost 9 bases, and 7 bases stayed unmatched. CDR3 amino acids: CASSKRAGVEQFF. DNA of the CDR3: TGTGCCAGCAGCAAAAGGGCGGGGGTTGAGCAGTTCTTC.

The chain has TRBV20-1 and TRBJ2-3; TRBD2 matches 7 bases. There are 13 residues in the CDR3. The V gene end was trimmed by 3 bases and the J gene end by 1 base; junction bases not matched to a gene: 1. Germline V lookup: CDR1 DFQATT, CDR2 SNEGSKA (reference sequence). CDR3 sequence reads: CSASTSGTDTQYF. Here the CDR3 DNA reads TGCAGTGCTAGTACTAGCGGCACAGATACGCAGTATTTT.

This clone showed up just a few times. The CDR3 sequence is CASSTTTGINEAFF. Written as DNA, the CDR3 is TGTGCCAGTAGTACAACGACAGGCATCAATGAAGCTTTCTTT. The rearrangement links TRBV19 to TRBJ1-1, with TRBD1 as a possible D gene (6 bases). CDR3 length: 14 amino acids. Deletions cut 4 bases from V and 7 bases from J, with 16 bases between. The germline CDR1 and CDR2 sequences are LNHDA and SQIVND (reference sequence).

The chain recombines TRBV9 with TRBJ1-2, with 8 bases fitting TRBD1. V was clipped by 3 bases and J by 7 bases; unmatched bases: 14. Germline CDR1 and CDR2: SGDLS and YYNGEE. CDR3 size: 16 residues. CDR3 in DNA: TGTGCCAGCAGCGCCGGGGACAGGCCCAGGGAGAGTGGCTACACCTTC. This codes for CASSAGDRPRESGYTF.

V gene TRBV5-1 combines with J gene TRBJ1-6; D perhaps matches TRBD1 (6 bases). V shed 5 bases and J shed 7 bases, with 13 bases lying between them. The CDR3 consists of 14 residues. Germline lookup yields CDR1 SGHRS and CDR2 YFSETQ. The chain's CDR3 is CASSAGDKNSPLHF. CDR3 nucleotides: TGCGCCAGCAGTGCCGGGGACAAGAATTCACCCCTCCACTTT. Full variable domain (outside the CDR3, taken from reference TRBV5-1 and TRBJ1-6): KAGVTQTPRYLIKTRGQQVTLSCSPISGHRSVSWYQQTPGQGLQFLFEYFSETQRNKGNFPGRFSGRQFSNSRSEMNVSTLELGDSALYLCASSAGDKNSPLHFGNGTRLTVT.

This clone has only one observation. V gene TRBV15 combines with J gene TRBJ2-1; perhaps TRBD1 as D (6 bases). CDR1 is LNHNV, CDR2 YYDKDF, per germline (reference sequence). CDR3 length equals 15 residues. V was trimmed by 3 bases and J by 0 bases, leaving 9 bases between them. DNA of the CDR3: TGTGCCACCAGCAGCGAAGGGGGCTCCTACAATGAGCAGTTCTTC. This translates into CATSSEGGSYNEQFF.

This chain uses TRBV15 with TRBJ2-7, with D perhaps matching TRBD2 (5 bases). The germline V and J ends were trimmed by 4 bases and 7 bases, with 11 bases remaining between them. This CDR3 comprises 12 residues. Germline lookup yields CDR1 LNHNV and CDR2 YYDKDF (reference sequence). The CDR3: CATSNPPGEQYF. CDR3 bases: TGTGCCACCAGCAACCCCCCGGGGGAGCAGTACTTC.

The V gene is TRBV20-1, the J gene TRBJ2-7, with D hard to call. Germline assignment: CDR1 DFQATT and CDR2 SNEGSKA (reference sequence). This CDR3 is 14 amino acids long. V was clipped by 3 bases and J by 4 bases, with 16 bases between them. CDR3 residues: CSASGPIRGYEQYF. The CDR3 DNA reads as TGCAGTGCTAGTGGACCTATTAGAGGTTACGAGCAGTACTTC.

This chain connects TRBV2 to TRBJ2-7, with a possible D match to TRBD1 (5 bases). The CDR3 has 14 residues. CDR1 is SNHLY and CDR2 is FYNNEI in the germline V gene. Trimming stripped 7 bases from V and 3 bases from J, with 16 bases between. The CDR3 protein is CASTRRQGSYEQYF. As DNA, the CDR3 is TGTGCCAGCACCCGACGGCAGGGTAGCTACGAGCAGTACTTC.

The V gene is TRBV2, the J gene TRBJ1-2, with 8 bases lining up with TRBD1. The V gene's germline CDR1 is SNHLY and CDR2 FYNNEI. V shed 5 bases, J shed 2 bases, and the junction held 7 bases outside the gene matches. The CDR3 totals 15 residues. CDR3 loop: CASSTTGGANYGYTF. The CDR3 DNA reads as TGTGCCAGCAGTACCACAGGGGGAGCCAACTATGGCTACACCTTC.

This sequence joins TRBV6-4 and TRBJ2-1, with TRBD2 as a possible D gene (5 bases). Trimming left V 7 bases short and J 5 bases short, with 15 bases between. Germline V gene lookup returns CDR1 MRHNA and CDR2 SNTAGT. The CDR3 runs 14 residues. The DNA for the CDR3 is TGTGCCAGCAATATATACGTCGGGAACAATGAGCAGTTCTTC. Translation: CASNIYVGNNEQFF.

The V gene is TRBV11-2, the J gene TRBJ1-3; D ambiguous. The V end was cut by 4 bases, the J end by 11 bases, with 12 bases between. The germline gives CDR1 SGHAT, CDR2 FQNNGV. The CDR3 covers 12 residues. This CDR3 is CASSSPTMPIYF. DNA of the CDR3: TGTGCCAGCAGCTCACCCACAATGCCCATATATTTT.